Following are 24 T cell receptor beta chains from one sample sequenced in a study of T-cell reconstitution after alpha-beta-depleted transplantation in children. Unique molecular identifiers were incorporated during preparation of the TCRbeta library. Each CDR3 protein is one row after TCRdb ran MiXCR on the PCR reads. The sample carries about 540,000 distinct CDR3 sequences, about 17% recorded once. Sequencing was performed on PBMCs from the stem cell graft donor, taken from the stem cell graft. Source of these receptors: a human donor who donated a stem cell graft to a child with acute lymphoblastic leukemia.

This clonotype was detected only a few times. The chain combines TRBV5-1 with TRBJ1-2; TRBD1 matches 12 bases. Trimming at V came to 4 bases and at J to 5 bases, leaving 6 bases not matched to a gene. The CDR3 is made up of 15 amino acids. CDR1 is SGHRS, CDR2 YFSETQ, per germline. CDR3 sequence reads: CASSGGQGAFYGYTF. Here the CDR3 DNA reads TGCGCCAGCAGCGGGGGACAGGGGGCCTTTTATGGCTACACCTTC.

This clonotype was found a few times. J is TRBJ1-2 and V is TRBV5-1, with 8 bases fitting TRBD1. Germline V gene data show CDR1 as SGHRS and CDR2 as YFSETQ. Trimming removed 4 bases from V and 8 bases from J; junction bases left unmatched: 4. The CDR3 is made up of 12 amino acids. The CDR3 nucleotides are TGCGCCAGCAGCACCGGACAGGGAGGCTACACCTTC. The encoded protein is CASSTGQGGYTF.

The chain has TRBV20-1 and TRBJ2-3, with D possibly matching TRBD2 (6 bases). In germline, CDR1 is DFQATT, CDR2 SNEGSKA (reference sequence). The CDR3 is made up of 13 amino acids. V was trimmed by 7 bases and J by 4 bases, leaving 15 bases between them. The CDR3 sequence is CSVPRENSDTQYF. DNA for the CDR3: TGCAGTGTCCCCCGGGAGAACTCAGATACGCAGTATTTT.

This clonotype was counted only a few times. The gene calls are TRBV11-2 and TRBJ2-2; 11 bases are shared with TRBD1. J lost 7 bases, V lost 4 bases, and 14 bases had no gene match. Germline loops: CDR1 SGHAT, CDR2 FQNNGV. The CDR3 has 18 amino acids. CDR3 sequence: CASSSRTGTGGRNGELFF. The CDR3 nucleotides are TGTGCCAGCAGCTCCCGCACGGGGACAGGGGGACGTAACGGGGAGCTGTTTTTT.

This clonotype was seen once. This chain links TRBV20-1 with TRBJ2-3, with D possibly being TRBD2 (6 bases). Trimming took off 5 bases at V and 5 bases at J, with 17 bases between the two ends. Germline lookup yields CDR1 DFQATT and CDR2 SNEGSKA (reference sequence). CDR3 length: 14 amino acids. The CDR3 sequence: CSAALGGVLDTQYF. The DNA of the CDR3 is TGCAGTGCTGCCTTGGGCGGGGTGCTAGATACGCAGTATTTT.

Regarding this clonotype: At one end, the junction sequence differs from germline, possibly due to a read error. The chain has TRBV5-1 and TRBJ2-7, with 7 bases aligning to TRBD1. This CDR3 contains 11 residues. Germline V lookup: CDR1 SGHRS, CDR2 YFSETQ. This chain's CDR3 is CASSGKGTASF. For the CDR3, the DNA is TGCGCCAGCAGCGGGAAGGGGACAGCGTCCTTC.

This clonotype was detected only a few times. The V call is TRBV7-9, the J call TRBJ1-1; D is unresolved. V lost 4 bases and J 7 bases, leaving 4 bases between the germline ends. This CDR3 contains 10 residues. The germline gives CDR1 SEHNR, CDR2 FQNEAQ (reference sequence). Written as DNA, the CDR3 is TGTGCCAGCAGCTCGATTGAAGCTTTCTTT. Translated: CASSSIEAFF.

This clonotype turned up a few times. The genes are TRBV19 and TRBJ1-1, with a weak D call TRBD1 (5 bases). The V gene lost 7 bases and the J gene lost 1 base, with 10 bases spanning the gap. Germline V lookup: CDR1 LNHDA, CDR2 SQIVND (reference sequence). The CDR3 spans 13 residues. This CDR3 reads CASTPTENTEAFF. The CDR3 DNA follows: TGTGCCAGTACTCCGACAGAGAACACTGAAGCTTTCTTT. Combining the CDR3 with reference TRBV19 and TRBJ1-1 gives the whole variable domain DGGITQSPKYLFRKEGQNVTLSCEQNLNHDAMYWYRQDPGQGLRLIYYSQIVNDFQKGDIAEGYSVSREKKESFPLTVTSAQKNPTAFYLCASTPTENTEAFFGQGTRLTVV.

This clonotype was seen only a few times. V is TRBV15 and J is TRBJ2-2; D may be TRBD1 (6 bases). Trimming took off 1 base at V and 2 bases at J, with 11 bases between the two ends. Germline lookup yields CDR1 LNHNV and CDR2 YYDKDF (reference sequence). The CDR3 consists of 16 residues. In DNA form, the CDR3 reads TGTGCCACCAGCAGAGGATGGGGGACAAACACCGGGGAGCTGTTTTTT. This gives the protein CATSRGWGTNTGELFF.

V usage is TRBV20-1 and J usage is TRBJ2-2, with 9 bases identical to TRBD1. V lost 1 base, J lost 5 bases, and 5 bases stayed unmatched. Germline assignment: CDR1 DFQATT and CDR2 SNEGSKA (reference sequence). The CDR3 sequence is 15 residues long. In DNA form, the CDR3 reads TGCAGTGCTAGAGTCAACAGGGGGCCTACCGGGGAGCTGTTTTTT. Protein: CSARVNRGPTGELFF.

This clonotype was seen at least ten times. The rearrangement joins TRBV7-3 to TRBJ2-1; 9 nucleotides agree with TRBD2. Germline trimming cut 5 bases from V and 4 bases from J; bases unmatched to any gene: 18. Per the germline V gene, CDR1 is SGHTA and CDR2 is FQGTGA. CDR3 length: 19 residues. As DNA, the CDR3 is TGTGCCAGCAGCCACGGGCTAGCGGGAACTGGCGGAGGATACAATGAGCAGTTCTTC. This sequence encodes CASSHGLAGTGGGYNEQFF. The variable domain in full, with the rest retrieved from reference TRBV7-3 and TRBJ2-1, is GAGVSQTPSNKVTEKGKYVELRCDPISGHTALYWYRQSLGQGPEFLIYFQGTGAADDSGLPNDRFFAVRPEGSVSTLKIQRTERGDSAVYLCASSHGLAGTGGGYNEQFFGPGTRLTVL.

The V gene is TRBV19, the J gene TRBJ1-4, with D tentatively TRBD1 (5 bases). This CDR3 comprises 16 residues. Germline CDR1 reads LNHDA; CDR2 reads SQIVND (reference sequence). Trimming cost V 4 bases and J 7 bases, with 19 bases left between them. The CDR3 DNA is TGTGCCAGTAGTAACAGCGCCAAGGGGCTTGGTGAAAAACTGTTTTTT. Its protein is CASSNSAKGLGEKLFF.

This clonotype was found a few times. This chain uses TRBV12-3 or TRBV12-4 with TRBJ2-7; D is undetermined. The CDR3 consists of 11 residues. The germline V and J ends were trimmed by 5 bases and 7 bases, with 9 bases remaining between them. The CDR3 DNA reads as TGTGCCAGCAGTCCCTGGGATGAGCAGTACTTC. Its translation: CASSPWDEQYF.

The rearrangement uses TRBV4-2 and TRBJ2-7, with TRBD2 matching over 9 bases. The germline V gene has CDR1 LGHNA and CDR2 YNFKEQ. CDR3 length: 18 residues. Trimming removed 0 bases from V and 2 bases from J; junction bases left unmatched: 11. The CDR3 sequence is CASSQEEPPASGTYEQYF. The CDR3 nucleotides are TGTGCCAGCAGCCAAGAAGAGCCCCCGGCTAGCGGGACCTACGAGCAGTACTTC.

This clonotype came up a few times. This rearrangement joins TRBV4-1 to TRBJ2-7, with D perhaps matching TRBD2 (6 bases). Germline V CDR1 and CDR2: MGHRA, YSYEKL. This CDR3 region has 13 residues. V lost 8 bases and J lost 3, with 14 bases in between. CDR3 sequence: CASAHSGNYEQYF. The CDR3 nucleotides read TGCGCCAGCGCTCATAGCGGAAACTACGAGCAGTACTTC.

Points on this clonotype: The limits of the CDR3 on the DNA are not certain, so only TCRdb's listed CDR3 is given. The J gene is TRBJ1-2, the V gene TRBV20-1; the D call of TRBD1 is as the table states it, not checked on the DNA. Germline CDR1 reads DFQATT; CDR2 reads SNEGSKA (reference sequence). Ends included, the CDR3 has 14 residues. CDR3 protein: CSARWGTGNYGYIF.

This clonotype was recorded a few times. The chain is built from TRBV20-1 and TRBJ2-4; either TRBD1 or TRBD2 may fit D (7 bases each). The CDR3 length is 14 residues. Germline CDR1 DFQATT, CDR2 SNEGSKA (reference sequence). V lost 2 bases to trimming and J lost 9 bases, with 17 bases between them. CDR3 bases: TGCAGTGCTAGACCTACAGGGGAGGGGACCATTCAGTACTTC. It specifies CSARPTGEGTIQYF.

This rearrangement joins TRBV6-1 to TRBJ1-5; 8 bases fit TRBD1. This CDR3 is 19 amino acids long. Germline V lookup: CDR1 MNHNS, CDR2 SASEGT. V dropped 5 bases and J dropped 2; count of bases not matched to a gene: 17. The CDR3 DNA reads TGTGCCAGCAGTCCGGCCGGACAGGGAAGGGCCTATGGCAATCAGCCCCAGCATTTT. This codes for CASSPAGQGRAYGNQPQHF.

This sequence joins TRBV7-9 and TRBJ2-1; D ambiguous. CDR1 and CDR2 (germline): SEHNR, FQNEAQ (reference sequence). The CDR3 is made up of 11 amino acids. Trimming removed 11 bases at V and 4 bases at J, with 9 bases between. For the CDR3, the DNA is TGTGCCGGCGGACCTTACAATGAGCAGTTCTTC. Its translation is CAGGPYNEQFF.

This clonotype was counted a few times. This chain links TRBV29-1 with TRBJ1-1; 9 bases agree with TRBD1. Germline V gene sequence: CDR1 SQVTM, CDR2 ANQGSEA. This CDR3 is 15 amino acids long. J lost 1 base, V lost 3 bases, and 6 bases had no gene match. CDR3 nucleotides: TGCAGCGTTGAGGGGGCGGGACAGGGGAACACTGAAGCTTTCTTT. Its protein product is CSVEGAGQGNTEAFF.

The chain couples TRBV20-1 to TRBJ2-3; either TRBD1 or TRBD2 may fit D (5 bases each). The length of the CDR3 is 14 residues. Trimming took off 4 bases at V and 3 bases at J, with 14 bases between the two ends. CDR1 is DFQATT and CDR2 is SNEGSKA in the germline V gene (reference sequence). The CDR3 is CSAKTGTKTDTQYF. DNA for the CDR3: TGCAGTGCTAAAACCGGGACCAAAACAGATACGCAGTATTTT.

The table lists this clonotype with a few counts. The chain uses TRBV12-3 or TRBV12-4 and TRBJ2-1; 10 nucleotides agree with TRBD2. V dropped 6 bases and J dropped 12; count of bases not matched to a gene: 14. The length of the CDR3 is 15 residues. This chain's CDR3 is CASRRAGGPGGGQFF. DNA for the CDR3: TGTGCCAGCAGAAGAGCGGGAGGGCCAGGTGGGGGGCAGTTCTTC.

This clonotype was picked up a small number of times. The chain recombines TRBV18 with TRBJ2-2, with TRBD1 matching over 7 bases. V lost 2 bases and J lost 6; bases outside the gene matches: 3. Germline CDR1 is KGHSH and CDR2 is LQKENI. The CDR3 has 14 amino acids. DNA of the CDR3: TGTGCCAGCTCACCAACAGGGGCGTCCGGGGAGCTGTTTTTT. Amino acids: CASSPTGASGELFF.

This clonotype was counted only a few times. The chain combines TRBV4-1 with TRBJ2-1; 10 nucleotides match TRBD2. Germline lookup yields CDR1 MGHRA and CDR2 YSYEKL. CDR3 length: 14 residues. Unmatched junction bases numbered 2, after V lost 2 bases and J lost 7 bases. As DNA, the CDR3 is TGCGCCAGCAGCCAACTGACTAGCGGGAATGAGCAGTTCTTC. It specifies CASSQLTSGNEQFF.